The T cell receptor beta chain under discussion was sequenced for a study of OX40 agonist ivuxolimab in advanced cancers. Regarding the research as a whole: Ivuxolimab, which targeted the costimulatory receptor OX40 (CD134), was an agonistic, fully human IgG2 monoclonal antibody. Intravenous ivuxolimab was administered to patients every 2 weeks at six dose levels: 0.01, 0.1, 0.3, 1.5, 3 and 10 mg/kg. Of the approximately 53 patients in dose escalation, about 20 had hepatocellular carcinoma, about 15 had melanoma, 9 had renal cell carcinoma and 9 had head and neck cancer. In the dose-escalation cohort, nearly 85% of patients were male, and the mean age was 60 years with a range of roughly 20 to 79. Prior anti-PD-1, anti-PD-L1 or anti-CTLA-4 therapy was permitted, and checkpoint inhibitors had been received by around 40% of dose-escalation patients. Partial responses were achieved by three dose-escalation patients, of whom one had hepatocellular carcinoma and two had cutaneous melanoma. Peripheral TCRbeta sequencing aimed to test whether ivuxolimab altered TCR sequence diversity and caused clonal T-cell expansion. The monotherapy dose-escalation portion (N ≈ 55 patients) of the phase I ivuxolimab trial is reported in the paper. Findings and caveats that apply to the study as a whole: The antigen specificity of the peripheral T cells that underwent clonal expansion was not determined. Partial responders in the 0.1-3.0 mg/kg groups had among the lowest normalized peripheral clonal expansion, especially among CD8+ T cells. On average, CD8+ T cells showed more expanded clones than CD4+ T cells after ivuxolimab. Low levels of normalized T-cell clonal expansion were also seen in some nonresponding patients. At doses from 0.1 to 3.0 mg/kg, clonal expansion was seen in both CD4+ and CD8+ blood T cells between baseline and week 6.

For sequencing of the TCRbeta CDR3 region, genomic DNA was extracted from the sorted cells. The immunoSEQ Assay was used to sequence the TCRbeta CDR3 regions. TCRdb retrieved this table from immuneACCESS and kept in-frame rearrangements only. Not all clones are present; in checked studies, unresolved V genes account for under half, and no reason is known for the remainder. A total of tens of thousands of clones appear in this sample, 77% of them only once. The biggest ten clones account for 6.3% of the sample. Worth noting for this clone: The specificity of this receptor is unknown. A junction end diverges from the germline sequence, so it may reflect a read error.

The trial excluded patients who had a history of autoimmune disease or were on systemic immunosuppression. In every dose cohort, peripheral blood was drawn for TCR sequencing at baseline, cycle 4 day 1, and cycle 7 day 1. The samples were taken from a phase I, first-in-human, multicenter, open-label dose-escalation trial of ivuxolimab. The trial enrolled adults with locally advanced or metastatic head and neck squamous cell, hepatocellular, melanoma or renal cell carcinoma. Before TCR sequencing, CD4+ T cells and CD8+ T cells from peripheral blood were sorted into separate populations. From a lookup of the germline V gene (reference sequence), CDR1 and CDR2 are MNHNY and SVGAGI. There are 15 amino acids in the CDR3, from cysteine to phenylalanine inclusive. Kept here is only the CDR3 DNA, which spans 45 bases and is read in frame from base 1.

The V and J segments used are TRBV6-6 and TRBJ1-5; tentative D gene TRBD1, with 6 bases matching. The sample here was CD4+ or CD8+ T cells sorted from blood, taken in a trial of the OX40 agonist ivuxolimab. The source is an adult with an advanced solid tumor such as melanoma, head and neck, liver or kidney cancer. The DNA reads as follows: TGTGCCAGCAGTCTTACAGAGGGGGGGGGTCAGACCCAGCATTTT. Its product reads: CASSLTEGGGQTQHF.